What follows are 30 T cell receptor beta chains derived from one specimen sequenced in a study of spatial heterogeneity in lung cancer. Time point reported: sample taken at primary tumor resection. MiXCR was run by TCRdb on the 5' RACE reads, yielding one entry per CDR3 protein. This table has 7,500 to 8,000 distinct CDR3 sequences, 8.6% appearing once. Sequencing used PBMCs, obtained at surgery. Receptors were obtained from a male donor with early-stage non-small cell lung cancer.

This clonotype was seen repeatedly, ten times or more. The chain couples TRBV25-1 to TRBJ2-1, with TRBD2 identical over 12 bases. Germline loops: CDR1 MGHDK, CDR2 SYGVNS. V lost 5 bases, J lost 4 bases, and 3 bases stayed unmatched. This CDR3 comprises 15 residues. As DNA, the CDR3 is TGTGCCAGCAGTTGGACTAGCGGGATTTACAATGAGCAGTTCTTC. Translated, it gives CASSWTSGIYNEQFF.

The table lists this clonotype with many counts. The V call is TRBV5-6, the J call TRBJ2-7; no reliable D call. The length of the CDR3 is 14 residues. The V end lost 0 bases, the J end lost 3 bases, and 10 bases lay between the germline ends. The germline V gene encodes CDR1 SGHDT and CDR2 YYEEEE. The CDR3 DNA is TGTGCCAGCAGCTTGGAGTTGGCGGTCTACGAGCAGTACTTC. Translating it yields CASSLELAVYEQYF.

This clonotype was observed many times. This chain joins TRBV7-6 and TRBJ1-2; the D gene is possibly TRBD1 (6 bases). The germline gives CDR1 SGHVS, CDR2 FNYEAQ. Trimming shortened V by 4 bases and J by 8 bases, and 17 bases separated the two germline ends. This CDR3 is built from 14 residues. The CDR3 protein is CASSSNREFRGYTF. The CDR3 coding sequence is TGTGCCAGCAGCTCAAACAGGGAGTTCAGAGGCTACACCTTC. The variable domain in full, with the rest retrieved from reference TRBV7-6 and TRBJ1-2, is GAGVSQSPRYKVTKRGQDVALRCDPISGHVSLYWYRQALGQGPEFLTYFNYEAQQDKSGLPNDRFSAERPEGSISTLTIQRTEQRDSAMYRCASSSNREFRGYTFGSGTRLTVV.

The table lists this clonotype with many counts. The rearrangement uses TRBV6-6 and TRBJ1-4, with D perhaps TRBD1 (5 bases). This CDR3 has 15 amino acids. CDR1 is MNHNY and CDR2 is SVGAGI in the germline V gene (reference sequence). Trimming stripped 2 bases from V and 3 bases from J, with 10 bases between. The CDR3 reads CASSYEGHSNEKLFF. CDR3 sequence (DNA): TGTGCCAGCAGTTACGAAGGACACTCTAATGAAAAACTGTTTTTT.

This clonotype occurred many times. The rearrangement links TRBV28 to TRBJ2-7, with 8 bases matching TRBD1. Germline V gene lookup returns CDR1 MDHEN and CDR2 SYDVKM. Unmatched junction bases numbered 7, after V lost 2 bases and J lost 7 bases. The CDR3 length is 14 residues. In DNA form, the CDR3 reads TGTGCCAGCAGTTTACGGCAGGGGGCGAGGGAGCAGTACTTC. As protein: CASSLRQGAREQYF.

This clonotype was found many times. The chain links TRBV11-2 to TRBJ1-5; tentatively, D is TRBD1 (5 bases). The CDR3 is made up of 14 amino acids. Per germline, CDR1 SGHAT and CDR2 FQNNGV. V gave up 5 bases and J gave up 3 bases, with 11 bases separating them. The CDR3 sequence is CASSLTGDNQPQHF. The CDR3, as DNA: TGTGCCAGCAGCCTTACAGGAGACAATCAGCCCCAGCATTTT.

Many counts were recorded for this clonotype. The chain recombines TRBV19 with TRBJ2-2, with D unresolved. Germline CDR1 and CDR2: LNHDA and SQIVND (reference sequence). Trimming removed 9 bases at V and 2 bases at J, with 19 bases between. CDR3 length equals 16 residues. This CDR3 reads CASSPVSASNTGELFF. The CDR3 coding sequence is TGTGCCAGCAGCCCCGTCTCAGCGAGTAACACCGGGGAGCTGTTTTTT. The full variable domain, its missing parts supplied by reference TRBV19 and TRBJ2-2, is DGGITQSPKYLFRKEGQNVTLSCEQNLNHDAMYWYRQDPGQGLRLIYYSQIVNDFQKGDIAEGYSVSREKKESFPLTVTSAQKNPTAFYLCASSPVSASNTGELFFGEGSRLTVL.

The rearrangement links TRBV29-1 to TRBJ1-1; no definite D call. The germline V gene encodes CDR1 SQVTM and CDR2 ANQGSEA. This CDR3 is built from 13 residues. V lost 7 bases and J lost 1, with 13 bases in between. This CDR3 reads CSGSDGPNTEAFF. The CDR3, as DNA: TGCAGCGGATCGGACGGACCGAACACTGAAGCTTTCTTT.

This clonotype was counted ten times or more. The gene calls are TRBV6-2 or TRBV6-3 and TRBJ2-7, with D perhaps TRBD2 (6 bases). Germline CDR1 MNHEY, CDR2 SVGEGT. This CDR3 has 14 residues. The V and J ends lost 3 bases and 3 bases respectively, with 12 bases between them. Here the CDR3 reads CASSYGTFRYEQYF. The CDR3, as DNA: TGTGCCAGCAGTTATGGGACTTTCCGCTACGAGCAGTACTTC.

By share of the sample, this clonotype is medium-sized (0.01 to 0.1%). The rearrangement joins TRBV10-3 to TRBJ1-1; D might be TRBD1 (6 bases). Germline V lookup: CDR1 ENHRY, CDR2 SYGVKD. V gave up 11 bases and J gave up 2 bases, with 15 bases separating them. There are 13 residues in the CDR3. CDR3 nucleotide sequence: TGTGCCGTCGTCAGGGGCCTTAACACTGAAGCTTTCTTT. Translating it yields CAVVRGLNTEAFF.

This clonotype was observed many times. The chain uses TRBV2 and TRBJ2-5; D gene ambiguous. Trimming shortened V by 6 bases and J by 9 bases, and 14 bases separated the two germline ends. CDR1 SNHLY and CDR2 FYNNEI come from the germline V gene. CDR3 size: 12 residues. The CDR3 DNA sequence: TGTGCCAGCAGCGTTCAACCCCCGGCCCAGTACTTC. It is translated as CASSVQPPAQYF.

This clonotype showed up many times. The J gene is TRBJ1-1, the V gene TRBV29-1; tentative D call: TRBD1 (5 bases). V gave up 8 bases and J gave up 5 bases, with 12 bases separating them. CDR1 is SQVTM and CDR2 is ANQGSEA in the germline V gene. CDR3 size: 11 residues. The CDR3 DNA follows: TGCAGCTCCGCCAGGGATACTGAAGCTTTCTTT. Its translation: CSSARDTEAFF. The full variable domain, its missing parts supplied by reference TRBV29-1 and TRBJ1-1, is SAVISQKPSRDICQRGTSLTIQCQVDSQVTMMFWYRQQPGQSLTLIATANQGSEATYESGFVIDKFPISRPNLTFSTLTVSNMSPEDSSIYLCSSARDTEAFFGQGTRLTVV.

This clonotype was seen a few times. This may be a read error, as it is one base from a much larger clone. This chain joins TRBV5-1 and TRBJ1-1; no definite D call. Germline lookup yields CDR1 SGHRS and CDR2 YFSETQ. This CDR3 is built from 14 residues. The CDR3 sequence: CVSSLAAMNTEAFF. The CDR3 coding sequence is TGCGTCAGCAGCTTGGCGGCCATGAACACTGAAGCTTTCTTT.

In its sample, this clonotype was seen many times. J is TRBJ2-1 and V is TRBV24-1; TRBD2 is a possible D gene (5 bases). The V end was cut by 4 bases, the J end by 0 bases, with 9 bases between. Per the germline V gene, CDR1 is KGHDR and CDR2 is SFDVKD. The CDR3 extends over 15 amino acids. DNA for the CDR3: TGTGCCACCAGTGAGGCTCGGGGCTCCTACAATGAGCAGTTCTTC. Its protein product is CATSEARGSYNEQFF.

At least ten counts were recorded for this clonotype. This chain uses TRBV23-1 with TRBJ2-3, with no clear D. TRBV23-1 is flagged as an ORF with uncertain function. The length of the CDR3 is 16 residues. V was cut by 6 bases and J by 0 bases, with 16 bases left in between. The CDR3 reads CASRPSRQSSTDTQYF. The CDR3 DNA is TGCGCCAGCAGGCCGAGTCGGCAGTCTAGCACAGATACGCAGTATTTT.

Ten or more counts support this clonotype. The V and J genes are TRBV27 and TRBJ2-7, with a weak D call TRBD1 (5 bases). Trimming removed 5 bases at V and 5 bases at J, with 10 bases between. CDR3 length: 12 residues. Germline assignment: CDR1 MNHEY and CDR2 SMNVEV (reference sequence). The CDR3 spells CASSTLRDEQYF. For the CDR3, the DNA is TGTGCCAGCAGTACCCTCAGGGACGAGCAGTACTTC.

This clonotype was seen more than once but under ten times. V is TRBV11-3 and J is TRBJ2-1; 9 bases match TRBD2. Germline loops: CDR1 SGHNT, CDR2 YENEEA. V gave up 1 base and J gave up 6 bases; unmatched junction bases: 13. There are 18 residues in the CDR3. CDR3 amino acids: CASSLVRVPVTSGNEQFF. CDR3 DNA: TGTGCCAGCAGCTTAGTACGAGTTCCAGTGACTAGCGGCAATGAGCAGTTCTTC.

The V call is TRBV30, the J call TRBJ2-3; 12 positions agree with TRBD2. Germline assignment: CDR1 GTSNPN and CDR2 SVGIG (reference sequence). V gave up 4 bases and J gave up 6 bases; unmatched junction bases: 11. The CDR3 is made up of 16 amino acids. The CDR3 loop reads CAWNRLAGAHGDTQYF. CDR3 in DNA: TGTGCCTGGAACCGACTAGCGGGAGCCCACGGGGATACGCAGTATTTT. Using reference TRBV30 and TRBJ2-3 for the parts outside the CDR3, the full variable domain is SQTIHQWPATLVQPVGSPLSLECTVEGTSNPNLYWYRQAAGRGLQLLFYSVGIGQISSEVPQNLSASRPQDRQFILSSKKLLLSDSGFYLCAWNRLAGAHGDTQYFGPGTRLTVL.

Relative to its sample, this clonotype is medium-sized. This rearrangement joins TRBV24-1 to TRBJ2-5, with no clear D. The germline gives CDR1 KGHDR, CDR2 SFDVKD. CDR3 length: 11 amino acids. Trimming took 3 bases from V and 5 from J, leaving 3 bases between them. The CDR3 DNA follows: TGTGCCACCAGTGATGGGGAGACCCAGTACTTC. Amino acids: CATSDGETQYF.

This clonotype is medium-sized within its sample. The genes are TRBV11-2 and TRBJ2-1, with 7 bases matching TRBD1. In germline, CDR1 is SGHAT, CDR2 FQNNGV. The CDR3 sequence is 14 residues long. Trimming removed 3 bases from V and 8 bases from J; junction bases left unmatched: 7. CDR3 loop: CASSLGQFSDEQFF. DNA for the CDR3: TGTGCCAGCAGCTTGGGACAGTTTTCGGATGAGCAGTTCTTC.

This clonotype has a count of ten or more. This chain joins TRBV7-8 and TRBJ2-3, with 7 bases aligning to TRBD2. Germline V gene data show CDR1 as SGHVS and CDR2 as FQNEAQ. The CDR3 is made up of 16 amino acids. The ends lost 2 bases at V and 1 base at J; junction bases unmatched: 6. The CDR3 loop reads CASSLWREMGTDTQYF. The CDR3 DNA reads TGTGCCAGCAGCTTATGGCGGGAGATGGGCACAGATACGCAGTATTTT.

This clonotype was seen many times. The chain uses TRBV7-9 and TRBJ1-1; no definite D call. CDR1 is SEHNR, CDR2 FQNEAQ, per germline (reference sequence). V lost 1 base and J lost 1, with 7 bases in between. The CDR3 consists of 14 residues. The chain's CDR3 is CASSLGAGNTEAFF. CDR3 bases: TGTGCCAGCAGCTTAGGGGCCGGGAACACTGAAGCTTTCTTT.

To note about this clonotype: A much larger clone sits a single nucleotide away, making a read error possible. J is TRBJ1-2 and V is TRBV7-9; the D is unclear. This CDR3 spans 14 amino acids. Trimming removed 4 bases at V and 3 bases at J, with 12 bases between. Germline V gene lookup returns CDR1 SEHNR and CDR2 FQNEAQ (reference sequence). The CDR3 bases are TGTGCCAGCAGCTCAAGTATAACACACTATGGCTACACCTTC. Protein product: CASSSSITHYGYTF.

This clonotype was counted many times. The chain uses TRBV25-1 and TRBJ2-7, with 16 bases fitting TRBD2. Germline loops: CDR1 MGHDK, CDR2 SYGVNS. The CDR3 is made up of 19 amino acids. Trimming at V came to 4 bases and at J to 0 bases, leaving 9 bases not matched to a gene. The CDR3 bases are TGTGCCAGCAGTGGATCGGGACTAGCGGGAGGGCATAGCTCCTACGAGCAGTACTTC. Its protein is CASSGSGLAGGHSSYEQYF.

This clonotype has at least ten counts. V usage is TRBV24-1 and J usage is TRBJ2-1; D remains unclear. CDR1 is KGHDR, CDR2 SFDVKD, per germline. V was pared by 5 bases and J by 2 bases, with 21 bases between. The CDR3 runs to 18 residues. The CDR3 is CATSASYLVDDPYNEQFF. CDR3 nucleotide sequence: TGTGCCACCAGTGCGTCTTACTTAGTAGACGATCCCTACAATGAGCAGTTCTTC.

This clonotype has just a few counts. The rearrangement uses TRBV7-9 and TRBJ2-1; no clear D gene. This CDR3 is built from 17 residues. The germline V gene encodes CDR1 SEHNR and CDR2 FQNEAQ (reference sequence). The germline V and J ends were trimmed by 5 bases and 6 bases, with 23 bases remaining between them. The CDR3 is CASSTRFVRLNGNEQFF. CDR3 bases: TGTGCCAGCAGCACCCGTTTTGTCAGATTGAATGGCAATGAGCAGTTCTTC.

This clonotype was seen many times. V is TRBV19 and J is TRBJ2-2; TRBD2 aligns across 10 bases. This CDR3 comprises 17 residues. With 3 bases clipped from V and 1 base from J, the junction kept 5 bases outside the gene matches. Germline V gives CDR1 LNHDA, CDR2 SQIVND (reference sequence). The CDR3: CASSISGTSENTGELFF. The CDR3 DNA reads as TGTGCCAGTAGTATCTCCGGGACTAGCGAGAACACCGGGGAGCTGTTTTTT.

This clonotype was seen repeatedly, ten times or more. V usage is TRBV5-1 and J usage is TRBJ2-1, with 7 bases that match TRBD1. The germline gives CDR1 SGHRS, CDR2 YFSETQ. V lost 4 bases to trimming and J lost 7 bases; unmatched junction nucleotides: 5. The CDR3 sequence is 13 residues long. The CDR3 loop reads CASSRGQTNEQFF. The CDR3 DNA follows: TGCGCCAGCAGCAGGGGACAGACTAATGAGCAGTTCTTC.

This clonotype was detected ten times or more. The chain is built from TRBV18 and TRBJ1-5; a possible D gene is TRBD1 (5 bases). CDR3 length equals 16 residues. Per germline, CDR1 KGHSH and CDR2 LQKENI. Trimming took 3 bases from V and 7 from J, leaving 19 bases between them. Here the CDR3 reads CASSPSQGSDGQPQHF. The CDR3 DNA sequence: TGTGCCAGCTCACCGTCGCAGGGTAGTGACGGACAGCCCCAGCATTTT.

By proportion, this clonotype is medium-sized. CDR3 DNA: TGCGCCAGCAGTGTAGGAGGAGGAGGACGCGATGAGCAGTTCTTC. This encodes CASSVGGGGRDEQFF. V is TRBV10-2 and J is TRBJ2-1; TRBD2 is a possible D gene (5 bases). Per the germline V gene, CDR1 is WSHSY and CDR2 is SAAADI. Trimming removed 4 bases from V and 8 bases from J, with 18 bases in between. CDR3 length: 15 amino acids.